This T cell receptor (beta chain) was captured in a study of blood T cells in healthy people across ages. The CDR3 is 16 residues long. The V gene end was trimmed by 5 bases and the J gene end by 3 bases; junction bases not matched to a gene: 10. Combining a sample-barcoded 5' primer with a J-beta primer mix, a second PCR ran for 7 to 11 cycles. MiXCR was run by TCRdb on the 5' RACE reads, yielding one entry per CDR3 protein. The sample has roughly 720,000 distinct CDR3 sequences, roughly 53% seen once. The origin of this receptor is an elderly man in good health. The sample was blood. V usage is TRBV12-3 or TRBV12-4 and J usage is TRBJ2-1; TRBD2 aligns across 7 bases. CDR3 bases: TGTGCCAGCAGTGGGACTCTAGCGGCTCTCTACAATGAGCAGTTCTTC. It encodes CASSGTLAALYNEQFF.